Below, 15 T cell receptor beta chains from the same sample are listed, as sequenced in a study of prognosis after radiotherapy for stage I lung cancer. The TCR beta CDR3 region was amplified from genomic DNA, with two rounds of multiplex PCR being used for the amplification. First-round PCR employed TRBV- and TRBJ-specific primers for each gene. MiXCR was run by TCRdb on the multiplex PCR reads, yielding one entry per CDR3 protein. The sample has about 15,000 distinct CDR3 sequences, roughly a third seen once. The source material was PBMCs, sampled before or after stereotactic body radiation therapy (not recorded which). The receptor set was obtained from a donor over 45 with non-small cell lung cancer.

Of note for this clonotype: A junction end diverges from the germline sequence, so it may reflect a read error. This chain uses TRBV12-3 or TRBV12-4 with TRBJ2-1; 9 nucleotides align to TRBD1. This CDR3 has 14 residues. The CDR3 sequence is CVSSWTGVGGEQFF. CDR3 bases: TGTGTCAGCAGCTGGACAGGGGTGGGTGGTGAGCAGTTCTTC.

This clonotype has a count of ten or more. The chain is built from TRBV9 and TRBJ2-1; TRBD2 matches 9 bases. The germline gives CDR1 SGDLS, CDR2 YYNGEE. This CDR3 contains 16 residues. V shed 4 bases and J 5 bases; nucleotides not matched to a gene: 10. The chain's CDR3 is CASSPRMTSGNNEQFF. The CDR3 nucleotides are TGTGCCAGCAGCCCGAGGATGACTAGCGGCAACAATGAGCAGTTCTTC.

This clonotype is medium-sized (0.01 to 0.1%) within its sample. The chain carries TRBV12-3 or TRBV12-4 and TRBJ2-7; D may be TRBD2 (5 bases). This CDR3 has 13 residues. The V gene lost 6 bases and the J gene lost 3 bases, with 12 bases spanning the gap. The chain's CDR3 is CASSPDSRYEQYF. DNA of the CDR3: TGTGCCAGCAGCCCGGACTCGCGCTACGAGCAGTACTTC.

This clonotype was observed many times. V usage is TRBV20-1 and J usage is TRBJ2-7, with D maybe TRBD1 (5 bases). The CDR3 spans 14 residues. Germline CDR1 DFQATT, CDR2 SNEGSKA (reference sequence). The germline V and J ends were trimmed by 6 bases and 2 bases, with 17 bases remaining between them. CDR3 sequence: CSASRVVRTYEQYF. The CDR3 DNA reads TGCAGTGCATCCAGGGTGGTCCGGACCTACGAGCAGTACTTC.

This clonotype was seen repeatedly, ten times or more. The chain recombines TRBV10-2 with TRBJ2-2; 12 nucleotides match TRBD2. The ends lost 6 bases at V and 5 bases at J; junction bases unmatched: 4. The CDR3 is 15 amino acids. Germline-derived CDR1 and CDR2 are WSHSY and SAAADI. The chain's CDR3 is CASRLAGGGTGELFF. The CDR3 DNA is TGCGCCAGCAGACTAGCGGGGGGAGGGACCGGGGAGCTGTTTTTT.

For this clonotype: Sequence at one end of the junction differs from germline and may be a read error. V gene TRBV6-2 or TRBV6-3 combines with J gene TRBJ2-7, with D possibly being TRBD1 (6 bases). Germline CDR1 MNHEY, CDR2 SVGEGT. The CDR3 spans 16 residues. The CDR3 protein is CASSATWDTSSYDQYF. Here the CDR3 DNA reads TGTGCCAGCAGTGCCACCTGGGACACCAGCTCCTACGATCAGTATTTC.

The gene calls are TRBV28 and TRBJ2-2; 8 bases agree with TRBD1. Germline-derived CDR1 and CDR2 are MDHEN and SYDVKM. The CDR3 spans 15 residues. The V and J ends lost 6 bases and 9 bases, in that order; junction bases with no gene match: 12. The CDR3, as DNA: TGTGCCAGCAGCCGTTACAGGGGGTTTAACCGGGAGCTGTTTTTT. Translated: CASSRYRGFNRELFF.

This clonotype was recorded at least ten times. V and J are TRBV10-3 and TRBJ1-1; TRBD1 might be the D (5 bases). The CDR3 extends over 15 amino acids. CDR1 is ENHRY, CDR2 SYGVKD, per germline. Trimming removed 3 bases from V and 3 bases from J, with 14 bases in between. The CDR3 spells CAISDLVGRDTEAFF. Here the CDR3 DNA reads TGTGCCATCAGTGACCTTGTGGGGCGGGACACTGAAGCTTTCTTT.

At least ten counts were recorded for this clonotype. This sequence joins TRBV3-1 and TRBJ1-1; 9 nucleotides agree with TRBD1. J lost 6 bases, V lost 7 bases, and 3 bases had no gene match. The CDR3 runs to 12 residues. The germline gives CDR1 LGHDT, CDR2 YNNKEL (reference sequence). The CDR3 region is CASTRTGAEAFF. DNA for the CDR3: TGTGCCAGCACCAGGACAGGGGCTGAAGCTTTCTTT.

Many counts were recorded for this clonotype. The J gene is TRBJ2-2, the V gene TRBV11-3; 15 bases are a match to TRBD2. CDR1 is SGHNT and CDR2 is YENEEA in the germline V gene. This CDR3 is 23 amino acids long. J lost 0 bases, V lost 5 bases, and 19 bases had no gene match. Here the CDR3 DNA reads TGTGCCAGCAGCCGACCCTATTTCGCGGCAGGGACTAGCGGGGGGACGAACACCGGGGAGCTGTTTTTT. Protein: CASSRPYFAAGTSGGTNTGELFF.

By sample fraction, this clonotype is medium-sized. V and J are TRBV28 and TRBJ2-1, with D perhaps TRBD1 or TRBD2 (5 bases each). V lost 2 bases and J 8 bases, leaving 10 bases between the germline ends. The CDR3 covers 13 residues. From germline, CDR1 is MDHEN and CDR2 SYDVKM. The CDR3 here is CASSLGGMYEQFF. CDR3 DNA sequence: TGTGCCAGCAGTTTAGGGGGTATGTATGAGCAGTTCTTC.

By frequency in the sample, this clonotype is medium-sized. The chain has TRBV20-1 and TRBJ2-2; D ambiguous. Trimming removed 4 bases at V and 3 bases at J, with 15 bases between. The CDR3 is 15 residues long. Germline CDR1 DFQATT, CDR2 SNEGSKA (reference sequence). The CDR3 bases are TGCAGTGCTAAGACGTCAGACGCTCACACCGGGGAGCTGTTTTTT. Translating it yields CSAKTSDAHTGELFF.

Concerning this clonotype itself: A read error may account for a junction end that differs from germline. This rearrangement joins TRBV6-1 to TRBJ2-7; a weak D match, TRBD1 (6 bases). The CDR3 spans 15 residues. The germline V gene encodes CDR1 MNHNS and CDR2 SASEGT. This CDR3 is CASIEVTGSIFEQYF. The CDR3 region has the DNA TGTGCCAGCATTGAAGTCACAGGGTCAATCTTCGAGCAGTACTTC.

On this clonotype itself: This may be a read error, as it is one base from a much larger clone. V gene TRBV9 combines with J gene TRBJ1-1; a possible D gene is TRBD1 (5 bases). V was clipped by 4 bases and J by 1 base, with 11 bases between them. The CDR3 consists of 14 residues. Looked up from germline, CDR1 is SGDLS and CDR2 is YYNGEE. The CDR3 nucleotides are TGTGCCAGCAGCCCCTTGACAGAGAACACTGAAGCTTTCTTT. Residues: CASSPLTENTEAFF.

In its sample, this clonotype ranks as medium-sized. J is TRBJ2-7 and V is TRBV20-1; perhaps D is TRBD1 or TRBD2 (7 bases each). CDR3 length: 13 amino acids. Germline V gene sequence: CDR1 DFQATT, CDR2 SNEGSKA (reference sequence). Trimming removed 4 bases from V and 5 bases from J, with 15 bases in between. The CDR3 reads CSATFRGGDEQYF. As DNA, the CDR3 is TGCAGTGCTACCTTCAGGGGGGGAGACGAGCAGTACTTC.